The entry below describes one TCR beta chain. Its antigen is still unknown. TCRdb used MiXCR to reprocess the RT-PCR reads, holding one entry per CDR3 protein. The sample holds about 530,000 distinct CDR3 sequences; 12% are singletons and the top ten take 9.5% to 13%. Germline V CDR1 and CDR2: LNHDA, SQIVND (reference sequence). Trimming at V came to 6 bases and at J to 5 bases, leaving 8 bases not matched to a gene. The CDR3 sequence is 15 residues long. The sample is drawn from a study of response to subunit inactivated influenza vaccine. Broader study findings: Researchers suggested that each seasonal influenza vaccination recruits few new T cells.

This chain links TRBV19 with TRBJ2-2; TRBD1 matches at 8 bases. Material: PBMCs from blood, obtained on the day of vaccination. This receptor was identified in a man aged 45 to 65 who received an inactivated influenza vaccine. CDR3 loop: CASRPPGGRTGELFF. CDR3 in DNA: TGTGCCAGTAGACCCCCAGGGGGCAGGACCGGGGAGCTGTTTTTT.